This T cell receptor beta chain stems from a study of Tregs in tolerant kidney transplant recipients (dated by TCRdb to the late 2010s). Study-wide context: TCRbeta sequencing was used in the study to identify donor-specific regulatory T cells before combined kidney and bone marrow transplantation, and the identified cells were then tracked after transplant. TCRbeta repertoire sequencing was used in a few healthy controls to compare several ways of expanding Tregs specific for an allogeneic donor.

The germline V gene encodes CDR1 WNHNN and CDR2 SYGVQD (reference sequence). The CDR3 measures 16 amino acids from cysteine to phenylalanine. Solely the CDR3 DNA is kept, with 48 bases framed from the first base. Trimmed from V: 3 bases; trimmed from J: 10 bases; junction bases lacking a gene match: 14. What the research found in general, with its limitations: The most biologically relevant and donor-specific TCRbeta repertoire appeared to be identified by expanding Tregs with activated donor B cells. Biological reproducibility was not directly addressed, though technical replication error appeared minimal. Because only a small number of patients were included, the study had limitations, and the results will need to be validated in larger populations as well as under other immunosuppression protocols.

Remarks on this clone: Its antigen is unknown. The input lacks base qualities; no much larger clone sits a single base away.

Genomic DNA was extracted from sorted cells with the QIAGEN DNeasy Blood and Tissue Kit for TCRbeta CDR3 sequencing. High-throughput TCRbeta CDR3 sequencing, which included PCR amplification with bias correction and internal controls, was done commercially through immunoSEQ. For the original study's pipeline: Unique productive TCRbeta sequences were defined by CDR3 nucleotide sequence where primers matched, otherwise by CDR3 amino acid sequence with Vbeta and Jbeta genes. To correct sorting error, sequences shared between sorted populations at a frequency ratio of 2:1 or less were removed; the rest were assigned to the higher population. A sequence was defined as donor-reactive if the sequence was expanded at least 5-fold in CFSE-low cells compared with unstimulated cells and had a frequency of at least 0.01% in CFSE-low cells. Repertoire divergence was quantified by Jensen-Shannon divergence using the top 100 TCRbeta sequences ranked by frequency. When a sample had multiple sequencing runs, each run was corrected for sorting error separately and the runs were then pooled. The table comes from immuneACCESS by way of TCRdb, which keeps in-frame sequences with V and J called. Part of the clones is missing from these tables; in studies checked, under half for an unresolved V gene and the rest for unknown reasons. The V and J calls and the clone size are those of that table, but D and trimming were determined from the DNA. The sample has roughly 250,000 clones on record, about four fifths of them singletons. Roughly 0.67% of the sample is held by the ten biggest clonotypes.

Thawed PBMCs were FACS-sorted into unstimulated Tregs (CD4+CD25+CD127-), CD4+ non-Tregs (CD4+CD25-), CD4 cells and CD8 cells. Blood from healthy controls was obtained either as purchased buffy coats or from healthy volunteers. Healthy control blood was separated into PBMCs by Ficoll density gradient and cryopreserved, and patient PBMCs were collected both before and after transplant. The sequenced sample consisted of CD4+ T cells from blood. The chain uses TRBV10-1 and TRBJ2-1, with TRBD2 identical over 8 junction bases. The source of this sequence is a human donor in good health. The nucleotide sequence reads as follows: TGCGCCAGCAGTGACCTCCGCGCGGGGGGCATATTAGAGCAGTTCTTC. Its protein is CASSDLRAGGILEQFF.